A selection of T cell receptor beta chains follows, all from one sample in a study of cytomegalovirus exposure and HLA in healthy donors. Assay: immunoSEQ multiplex PCR; the TCRdb copy retains only in-frame clones and omits some. The sample comprises 150,000 to 200,000 clones, around 84% of which are singletons, and 1% rests with the top ten. The sequencing sample was made of PBMCs. These receptors originate from a boy aged 2-9 years in good health and CMV-seronegative. The CDR3 runs from the conserved cysteine through the conserved F or W. A D gene is named only where the DNA matches it firmly. The size entry is marked missing in some rows and otherwise reads once, few, many or a size class.

V gene: TRBV10-1
D gene: TRBD2
clone size: -
J gene: TRBJ2-3
CDR3 protein: CASSLTSGRPTDTQYF
CDR3 DNA: TGCGCCAGCAGCCTAACTAGCGGGAGGCCGACAGATACGCAGTATTTT

V gene: TRBV28
D gene: -
clone size: once
J gene: TRBJ2-3
CDR3 protein: CASSLRVADTQYF
CDR3 DNA: TGTGCCAGCAGTTTGAGGGTTGCAGATACGCAGTATTTT

V gene: TRBV4-1
D gene: TRBD1
clone size: once
J gene: TRBJ1-5
CDR3 protein: CASSPRRRTGNQPQHF
CDR3 DNA: TGCGCCAGCAGCCCCAGACGGAGGACAGGGAATCAGCCCCAGCATTTT

V gene: TRBV5-4
D gene: -
clone size: -
J gene: TRBJ1-2
CDR3 protein: CASSFEVSYHYGYTF
CDR3 DNA: TGTGCCAGCAGCTTCGAAGTGTCCTATCACTATGGCTACACCTTC

V gene: TRBV19
D gene: -
clone size: -
J gene: TRBJ1-1
CDR3 protein: CASSIEGRGQEAFF
CDR3 DNA: TGTGCCAGTAGTATAGAGGGCAGGGGTCAAGAAGCTTTCTTT

V gene: TRBV27
D gene: -
clone size: -
J gene: TRBJ2-3
CDR3 protein: CASSFHRALLDTQYF
CDR3 DNA: TGTGCCAGCAGTTTTCACAGGGCACTTTTAGATACGCAGTATTTT

V gene: TRBV7-9
D gene: TRBD1
clone size: -
J gene: TRBJ2-2
CDR3 protein: CASSGRTGRTNTGELFF
CDR3 DNA: TGTGCCAGCAGCGGCAGGACAGGCCGTACGAACACCGGGGAGCTGTTTTTT

V gene: TRBV5-1
D gene: TRBD1
clone size: -
J gene: TRBJ1-1
CDR3 protein: CASSPGQGDTGTEAFF
CDR3 DNA: TGCGCCAGCAGCCCTGGACAGGGGGATACAGGCACTGAAGCTTTCTTT

V gene: TRBV30
D gene: -
clone size: -
J gene: TRBJ1-6
CDR3 protein: CAWSAKGTSMDSPLHF
CDR3 DNA: TGTGCCTGGAGTGCTAAGGGGACTTCTATGGATTCACCCCTCCACTTT

V gene: TRBV2
D gene: -
clone size: -
J gene: TRBJ1-5
CDR3 protein: CASSERGSQPQHF
CDR3 DNA: TGTGCCAGCAGTGAAAGGGGAAGTCAGCCCCAGCATTTT

V gene: TRBV6-1
D gene: -
clone size: -
J gene: TRBJ2-7
CDR3 protein: CASSAGGYEQYF
CDR3 DNA: TGTGCCAGCAGCGCCGGCGGCTACGAGCAGTACTTC

V gene: TRBV27
D gene: TRBD2
clone size: -
J gene: TRBJ2-1
CDR3 protein: CASRTSGRYNEQFF
CDR3 DNA: TGTGCCAGCAGGACTAGCGGGAGGTACAATGAGCAGTTCTTC

V gene: TRBV13
D gene: TRBD1
clone size: -
J gene: TRBJ1-6
CDR3 protein: CASSLFGQGGSPLHF
CDR3 DNA: TGTGCCAGCAGCTTATTTGGACAGGGAGGATCACCCCTCCACTTT

V gene: TRBV6-4
D gene: TRBD2
clone size: -
J gene: TRBJ2-1
CDR3 protein: CASSVEAGGYNEQFF
CDR3 DNA: TGTGCCAGCAGTGTTGAGGCGGGAGGGTACAATGAGCAGTTCTTC

V gene: TRBV7-9
D gene: -
clone size: -
J gene: TRBJ1-2
CDR3 protein: CASSLKPGIANYGYTF
CDR3 DNA: TGTGCCAGCAGCTTGAAGCCAGGGATCGCTAACTATGGCTACACCTTC

V gene: TRBV28
D gene: -
clone size: -
J gene: TRBJ2-3
CDR3 protein: CASSLTWRDTQYF
CDR3 DNA: TGTGCCAGCAGTTTAACGTGGAGGGATACGCAGTATTTT

V gene: TRBV6-5
D gene: -
clone size: -
J gene: TRBJ1-6
CDR3 protein: CASSELSYNSPLHF
CDR3 DNA: TGTGCCAGCAGTGAGCTCTCCTATAATTCACCCCTCCACTTT

V gene: TRBV30
D gene: -
clone size: -
J gene: TRBJ2-3
CDR3 protein: CAWRETRPSDTQYF
CDR3 DNA: TGTGCCTGGAGAGAGACTAGACCATCAGATACGCAGTATTTT

V gene: TRBV6-1
D gene: -
clone size: -
J gene: TRBJ2-1
CDR3 protein: CASTHGGTAYNEQFF
CDR3 DNA: TGTGCCAGCACTCATGGAGGGACAGCATACAATGAGCAGTTCTTC

V gene: TRBV20-1
D gene: -
clone size: -
J gene: TRBJ1-5
CDR3 protein: CSASLGPQHF
CDR3 DNA: TGCAGCGCGAGTCTTGGGCCCCAGCATTTT

V gene: TRBV10-2
D gene: TRBD1
clone size: -
J gene: TRBJ1-1
CDR3 protein: CASSVTGRYTEAFF
CDR3 DNA: TGCGCCAGCAGTGTGACAGGGAGGTACACTGAAGCTTTCTTT

V gene: TRBV10-1
D gene: -
clone size: -
J gene: TRBJ2-3
CDR3 protein: CASSQGPVTDTQYF
CDR3 DNA: TGCGCCAGCAGCCAGGGGCCGGTCACAGATACGCAGTATTTT

V gene: TRBV29-1
D gene: -
clone size: -
J gene: TRBJ1-1
CDR3 protein: CSARVAGSTEAFF
CDR3 DNA: TGCAGCGCTCGGGTCGCAGGGTCCACTGAAGCTTTCTTT

V gene: TRBV6-5
D gene: -
clone size: -
J gene: TRBJ1-1
CDR3 protein: CASSYSWGEAEAFF
CDR3 DNA: TGTGCCAGCAGTTACTCGTGGGGGGAGGCTGAAGCTTTCTTT

V gene: TRBV28
D gene: TRBD2
clone size: few
J gene: TRBJ2-7
CDR3 protein: CASSGGLVHEQYF
CDR3 DNA: TGTGCCAGCAGTGGGGGACTAGTCCACGAGCAGTACTTC

V gene: TRBV5-4
D gene: -
clone size: -
J gene: TRBJ1-2
CDR3 protein: CASSPPGIGGANYGYTF
CDR3 DNA: TGTGCCAGCAGCCCCCCCGGGATCGGGGGGGCTAACTATGGCTACACCTTC

V gene: TRBV28
D gene: -
clone size: -
J gene: TRBJ1-5
CDR3 protein: CASSLFGSKGNQPQHF
CDR3 DNA: TGTGCCAGCAGTTTATTCGGGTCTAAGGGCAATCAGCCCCAGCATTTT

V gene: TRBV5-6
D gene: TRBD1
clone size: -
J gene: TRBJ2-5
CDR3 protein: CASSAIPGQGQETQYF
CDR3 DNA: TGTGCCAGCAGCGCGATACCGGGACAGGGGCAAGAGACCCAGTACTTC

V gene: TRBV5-3
D gene: TRBD1
clone size: -
J gene: TRBJ2-7
CDR3 protein: CARSPQGERDEQYF
CDR3 DNA: TGTGCCAGAAGCCCCCAGGGGGAAAGGGACGAGCAGTACTTC

V gene: TRBV28
D gene: TRBD2
clone size: -
J gene: TRBJ2-3
CDR3 protein: CATRPSGGATDTQYF
CDR3 DNA: TGTGCCACCCGCCCTAGCGGGGGGGCGACAGATACGCAGTATTTT

V gene: TRBV5-1
D gene: -
clone size: -
J gene: TRBJ1-2
CDR3 protein: CASSLGAGIDYGYTF
CDR3 DNA: TGCGCCAGCAGCTTGGGGGCAGGAATTGACTATGGCTACACCTTC

V gene: TRBV27
D gene: TRBD1
clone size: -
J gene: TRBJ2-7
CDR3 protein: CASSPGTGDYEQYF
CDR3 DNA: TGTGCCAGCAGTCCAGGGACAGGGGACTACGAGCAGTACTTC

V gene: TRBV6-1
D gene: -
clone size: few
J gene: TRBJ1-5
CDR3 protein: CASSGPWGGNQPQHF
CDR3 DNA: TGTGCCAGCAGTGGGCCATGGGGAGGCAATCAGCCCCAGCATTTT

V gene: TRBV29-1
D gene: TRBD2
clone size: -
J gene: TRBJ2-7
CDR3 protein: CSVAGLAGAGYEQYF
CDR3 DNA: TGCAGCGTTGCCGGACTAGCGGGAGCGGGCTACGAGCAGTACTTC

V gene: TRBV5-1
D gene: -
clone size: -
J gene: TRBJ2-5
CDR3 protein: CASSLASVVRETQYF
CDR3 DNA: TGCGCCAGCAGCTTGGCTAGCGTGGTTCGGGAGACCCAGTACTTC

V gene: TRBV5-1
D gene: -
clone size: -
J gene: TRBJ2-7
CDR3 protein: CASSLEGHYEQYF
CDR3 DNA: TGCGCCAGCAGCCTCGAGGGACACTACGAGCAGTACTTC

V gene: TRBV27
D gene: -
clone size: -
J gene: TRBJ1-3
CDR3 protein: CASSFSSGNTIYF
CDR3 DNA: TGTGCCAGCAGTTTCAGCTCTGGAAACACCATATATTTT

V gene: TRBV5-1
D gene: -
clone size: -
J gene: TRBJ1-5
CDR3 protein: CASSSGGTDFNQPQHF
CDR3 DNA: TGTGCCAGCAGCTCGGGTGGGACTGATTTTAATCAGCCCCAGCATTTT

V gene: TRBV19
D gene: TRBD2
clone size: -
J gene: TRBJ2-3
CDR3 protein: CASSIVSSGRTDTQYF
CDR3 DNA: TGTGCCAGTAGTATCGTGTCTAGCGGCCGCACAGATACGCAGTATTTT

V gene: TRBV25-1
D gene: -
clone size: -
J gene: TRBJ2-2
CDR3 protein: CASRGTGNTGELFF
CDR3 DNA: TGTGCCAGCAGAGGGACTGGAAACACCGGGGAGCTGTTTTTT

V gene: TRBV28
D gene: -
clone size: -
J gene: TRBJ1-1
CDR3 protein: CASSPAGRNTEAFF
CDR3 DNA: TGTGCCAGCAGCCCCGCCGGGAGGAACACTGAAGCTTTCTTT

V gene: TRBV7-8
D gene: -
clone size: -
J gene: TRBJ2-1
CDR3 protein: CASSLAEVTSSYNEQFF
CDR3 DNA: TGTGCCAGCAGCTTAGCGGAAGTGACTAGCTCCTACAATGAGCAGTTCTTC

V gene: TRBV19
D gene: -
clone size: once
J gene: TRBJ1-6
CDR3 protein: CASSATLQGLNSPLHF
CDR3 DNA: TGTGCCAGTAGTGCAACCCTTCAGGGGCTTAATTCACCCCTCCACTTT

V gene: TRBV27
D gene: -
clone size: -
J gene: TRBJ2-1
CDR3 protein: CASRDLPSYNEQFF
CDR3 DNA: TGTGCCAGCCGGGACTTACCGTCCTACAATGAGCAGTTCTTC

V gene: TRBV11-2
D gene: -
clone size: -
J gene: TRBJ1-3
CDR3 protein: CASSLVFGNTIYF
CDR3 DNA: TGTGCCAGCAGCTTAGTCTTCGGAAACACCATATATTTT

V gene: TRBV30
D gene: TRBD1
clone size: -
J gene: TRBJ1-5
CDR3 protein: CAWSRLAGTGAGSNQPQHF
CDR3 DNA: TGTGCCTGGAGCCGCTTAGCCGGGACAGGGGCAGGTAGCAATCAGCCCCAGCATTTT

V gene: TRBV28
D gene: -
clone size: -
J gene: TRBJ1-6
CDR3 protein: CASSFGARIAYNSPLHF
CDR3 DNA: TGTGCCAGCAGTTTTGGCGCGCGGATTGCTTATAATTCACCCCTCCACTTT

V gene: TRBV9
D gene: -
clone size: -
J gene: TRBJ2-3
CDR3 protein: CASSKAVAGLTDTQYF
CDR3 DNA: TGTGCCAGCAGCAAAGCAGTCGCGGGACTCACAGATACGCAGTATTTT

V gene: TRBV5-4
D gene: TRBD1
clone size: -
J gene: TRBJ1-5
CDR3 protein: CASSSQGNQPQHF
CDR3 DNA: TGTGCCAGCAGCTCACAGGGGAATCAGCCCCAGCATTTT

V gene: TRBV15
D gene: -
clone size: -
J gene: TRBJ1-1
CDR3 protein: CATSRDWHTEAFF
CDR3 DNA: TGTGCCACCAGCAGGGACTGGCACACTGAAGCTTTCTTT

V gene: TRBV11-2
D gene: -
clone size: -
J gene: TRBJ1-2
CDR3 protein: CASSFVGGRGYTF
CDR3 DNA: TGTGCCAGCAGCTTCGTAGGGGGTCGGGGCTACACCTTC

V gene: TRBV14
D gene: TRBD2
clone size: -
J gene: TRBJ2-1
CDR3 protein: CASSQEQSGSLGKFF
CDR3 DNA: TGTGCCAGCAGCCAAGAGCAAAGCGGGAGTTTAGGCAAGTTCTTC

V gene: TRBV4-1
D gene: -
clone size: -
J gene: TRBJ2-5
CDR3 protein: CASSQDRTNQETQYF
CDR3 DNA: TGCGCCAGCAGCCAAGATCGTACAAATCAAGAGACCCAGTACTTC

V gene: TRBV6-1
D gene: TRBD1
clone size: once
J gene: TRBJ2-3
CDR3 protein: CAIRRTGVTDTQYF
CDR3 DNA: TGTGCCATCCGCCGGACAGGGGTCACAGATACGCAGTATTTT

V gene: TRBV7-3
D gene: -
clone size: -
J gene: TRBJ2-3
CDR3 protein: CASSLSTDTQYF
CDR3 DNA: TGTGCCAGCAGCCTTAGCACAGATACGCAGTATTTT

V gene: TRBV7-2
D gene: TRBD1
clone size: -
J gene: TRBJ1-4
CDR3 protein: CASSLPGTGNEKLFF
CDR3 DNA: TGTGCCAGCAGCCTCCCCGGGACAGGGAATGAAAAACTGTTTTTT

V gene: TRBV5-4
D gene: TRBD1
clone size: once
J gene: TRBJ2-7
CDR3 protein: CASSATQGARAYEQYF
CDR3 DNA: TGTGCCAGCAGCGCTACACAGGGGGCCCGAGCCTACGAGCAGTACTTC